This is a list of T cell receptor beta chains from one sample in a study of shared T cell receptors in the human thymus. Measured with immunoSEQ multiplex PCR; TCRdb has only the in-frame clones, and not every one. The table has 450,000 to 650,000 clones, around 78% seen once. The data were also submitted as part of a second study, on human thymus T cells.

What was sequenced was thymocytes. These receptor sequences come from a boy under three years old with a congenital heart defect. The CDR3 runs from the conserved cysteine through the conserved F or W. A D gene is named only where the DNA matches it firmly.

j_call v_call d_call cdr3_aa
TRBJ1-2 TRBV27 - CASRTLASGYTF
TRBJ2-1 TRBV27 - CASSFWGYHSSYNEQFF
TRBJ1-4 TRBV6-5 TRBD1 CASSRTGNGEKLFF
TRBJ2-7 TRBV2 - CASTTGGGRQSYEQYF
TRBJ2-3 TRBV7-2 TRBD2 CASTPGRARGDTQYF
TRBJ2-7 TRBV19 TRBD2 CASSRGPLAGAYEQYF
TRBJ1-5 TRBV6-1 - CASSEGPALRRNQPQHF
TRBJ1-1 TRBV14 - CASSQGGGGVNTEAFF
TRBJ2-5 TRBV6-5 TRBD2 CASSAGLAGRETQYF
TRBJ2-6 TRBV4-3 TRBD1 CASSQVSPGGSQIGANVLTF
TRBJ2-2 TRBV27 - CASRFGPTCEGQNTGELFF
TRBJ1-2 TRBV4-3 TRBD1 CASSQGVRDSRGGYTF
TRBJ1-1 TRBV19 TRBD1 CASSLGTGDWTEAFF
TRBJ2-1 TRBV19 TRBD1 CASSAPGTGSYNEQFF
TRBJ2-1 TRBV11-2 TRBD2 CASSLENGLSLAGGNEQFF